These T cell receptor beta chains were read from a single sample in a study of HIV-infected patients and healthy controls. Each CDR3 protein is one row after TCRdb ran MiXCR on the 5' RACE reads. The sample shows some 20,000 distinct CDR3 sequences, 9% to 15% of them seen only once. Material for sequencing was blood. The origin of the receptors is an adult in good health. Both conserved end residues are part of each CDR3. Each record gives: V gene, clone size, J gene, D gene, CDR3 DNA, CDR3 protein. A D gene is named only where the DNA matches it firmly. Expanded clones are given a class, and other clones once, few, many or no size at all.

TRBV6-5,NA,TRBJ1-6,NA,TGTGCCAGCCGACGGGGGGTGAGTTCACCCCTCCACTTT,CASRRGVSSPLHF
TRBV4-1,medium-sized,TRBJ1-4,TRBD1,TGCGCCAGCAGGGCCGCCGGGACAGGGGGAGGGAAACTGTTTTTT,CASRAAGTGGGKLFF
TRBV7-2,NA,TRBJ2-5,TRBD1,TGTGCCAGCAGCCCAAGCTTGGGGGACAGCCTCGAGACCCAGTACTTC,CASSPSLGDSLETQYF
TRBV12-3/TRBV12-4,many,TRBJ2-5,NA,TGTGCCAGCAGCATGGACCCGCAAGAGACCCAGTACTTC,CASSMDPQETQYF
TRBV6-5,many,TRBJ2-1,TRBD2,TGTGCCAGCAGTTACTTGGGGACTAGCAGGTACAATGAGCAGTTCTTC,CASSYLGTSRYNEQFF
TRBV7-2,many,TRBJ1-6,TRBD1,TGTGCCAGCAGCTCCCCAATTGGACAGGGCCAACTCTCCTATAATTCACCCCTCCACTTT,CASSSPIGQGQLSYNSPLHF
TRBV7-8,many,TRBJ1-1,NA,TGTGCCAGCAGCTTCCCTCCCAGGAGCAGTGAAGCTTTCTTT,CASSFPPRSSEAFF
TRBV20-1,NA,TRBJ2-7,NA,TGCAGTGCTGGACTGAGTACTTACGAGCAGTACTTC,CSAGLSTYEQYF
TRBV5-1,few,TRBJ1-2,NA,TGCGCCAGCAGCTCACCGGACGGAGCTTATGGCTACACCTTC,CASSSPDGAYGYTF
TRBV6-4,few,TRBJ2-1,TRBD2,TGTGCCAGCAGTGCAAGTAGCGGGGCGGTCTACAATGAGCAGTTCTTC,CASSASSGAVYNEQFF
TRBV30,NA,TRBJ2-7,NA,TGTGCCTGGAGGGTTTTCCACGAGCAGTACTTC,CAWRVFHEQYF
TRBV9,medium-sized,TRBJ2-3,TRBD2,TGTGCCAGCGAAAGACTAGCGGGGGGGCTCGCAGATACGCAGTATTTT,CASERLAGGLADTQYF
TRBV7-2,many,TRBJ2-3,NA,TGTGCCAGCAGGTCCGCGTCGGTACGGGATACGCAGTATTTT,CASRSASVRDTQYF
TRBV4-2,many,TRBJ2-3,NA,TGTGCCAGCAGCCAAGCCAGCAATAGACAGTATTTT,CASSQASNRQYF
TRBV3-1,medium-sized,TRBJ2-3,TRBD2,TGTGCCAGCAGTCCGTTAGCGGGTCAGCAGTATTTT,CASSPLAGQQYF
TRBV20-1,once,TRBJ2-1,TRBD2,TGCACCCTGCGCCCCTGGGGACTAGCGGGCAATGAGCAGTTCTTC,CTLRPWGLAGNEQFF
TRBV5-1,many,TRBJ2-4,NA,TGCGCCAGCAGCTTGGCCGGGGGCGAAAACATTCAGTACTTC,CASSLAGGENIQYF
TRBV18,NA,TRBJ1-1,NA,TGTGCCAGCTCACCACCCCTCGACAGGTGGAACACTGAAGCTTTCTTT,CASSPPLDRWNTEAFF
TRBV28,few,TRBJ1-2,TRBD1,TGTGCCAGCCGAATACAGGGGACGAACTATGGCTACACCTTC,CASRIQGTNYGYTF
TRBV29-1,many,TRBJ1-1,NA,TGCAGCGTGGCTATCATGAACACTGAAGCTTTCTTT,CSVAIMNTEAFF
TRBV5-1,few,TRBJ1-6,NA,TGCGCCAGCAGCGAGGGGACCGGGGTAAATTCACCCCTCCACTTT,CASSEGTGVNSPLHF
TRBV4-3,many,TRBJ2-1,TRBD2,TGCGCCAGCAGCCAAGGTCTAGCGGGGACGTACAATGAGCAGTTCTTC,CASSQGLAGTYNEQFF
TRBV28,many,TRBJ1-2,TRBD1,TGTGCCAGCAGTCCCGGGACAGGGTGGGGTGGCTACACCTTC,CASSPGTGWGGYTF
TRBV12-5,many,TRBJ2-5,NA,TGTGCTAGTGGTTTTTGGCAGATGGAGACCCAGTACTTC,CASGFWQMETQYF
TRBV7-2,many,TRBJ2-7,TRBD2,TGTGCCAGCAGCTTGTCCCGTGGGACTAGCGGGGACATCTACGAGCAGTACTTC,CASSLSRGTSGDIYEQYF
TRBV2,many,TRBJ1-2,NA,TGTGCCAGCAGTGAAGCCGCGACAGTCTATAACTATGGCTACACCTTC,CASSEAATVYNYGYTF
TRBV20-1,NA,TRBJ1-4,NA,TGCTCCACCTCTCAATTTGAAAAACTGTTTTTT,CSTSQFEKLFF
TRBV20-1,medium-sized,TRBJ1-1,NA,TGCAGTGCTAGAGATCCAGGGGTGAACACTGAAGCTTTCTTT,CSARDPGVNTEAFF
TRBV7-9,many,TRBJ2-7,TRBD1,TGTGCCAGCAGCTTAGCTCTCCGGGACAGGGACCACGAGCAGTACTTC,CASSLALRDRDHEQYF
TRBV11-2,many,TRBJ1-1,NA,TGTGCCAGCAGCTATTCAAACACTGAAGCTTTCTTT,CASSYSNTEAFF
TRBV7-9,many,TRBJ1-1,NA,TGTGCCAGCAGCTTAGCGCTCGGGCAGACTGAAGCTTTCTTT,CASSLALGQTEAFF
TRBV3-1,many,TRBJ2-5,NA,TGTGCCAGCAGCCTACAGGGCCAAGAGACCCAGTACTTC,CASSLQGQETQYF
TRBV11-1,few,TRBJ2-3,TRBD2,TGTGCCAGCAGCCGAAACGGGGGGAGCACAGATACGCAGTATTTT,CASSRNGGSTDTQYF
TRBV20-1,medium-sized,TRBJ1-5,NA,TGCAGTGCTAGGTTACCGGGACCTAAGAATCAGCCCCAGCATTTT,CSARLPGPKNQPQHF
TRBV7-2,medium-sized,TRBJ2-7,NA,TGTGCCAGCAGCTTAGACCAATACAGTGCCGGGGGTGAGCAGTACTTC,CASSLDQYSAGGEQYF
TRBV12-3/TRBV12-4,many,TRBJ2-3,NA,TGTGCCAGCAGTTTGAGGGGACCCACAGATACGCAGTATTTT,CASSLRGPTDTQYF